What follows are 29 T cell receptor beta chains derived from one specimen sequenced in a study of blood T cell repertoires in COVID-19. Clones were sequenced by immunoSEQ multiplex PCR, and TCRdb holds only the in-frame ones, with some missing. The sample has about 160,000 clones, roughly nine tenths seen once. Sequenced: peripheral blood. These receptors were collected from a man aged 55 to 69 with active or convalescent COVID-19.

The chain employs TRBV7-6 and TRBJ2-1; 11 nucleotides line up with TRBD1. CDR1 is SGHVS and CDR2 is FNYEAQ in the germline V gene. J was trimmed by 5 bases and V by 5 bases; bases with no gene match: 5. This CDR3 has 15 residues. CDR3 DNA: TGTGCCAGCAGCACCGGACAGGGGGCCAACAATGAGCAGTTCTTC. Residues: CASSTGQGANNEQFF.

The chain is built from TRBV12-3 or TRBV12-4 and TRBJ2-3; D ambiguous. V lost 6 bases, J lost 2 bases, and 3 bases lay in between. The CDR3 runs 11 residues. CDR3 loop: CASSITDTQYF. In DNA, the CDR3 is TGTGCCAGCAGCATCACAGATACGCAGTATTTT.

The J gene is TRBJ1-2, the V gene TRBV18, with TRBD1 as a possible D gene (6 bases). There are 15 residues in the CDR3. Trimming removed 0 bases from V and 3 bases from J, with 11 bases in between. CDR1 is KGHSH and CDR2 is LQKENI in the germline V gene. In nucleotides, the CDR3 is TGTGCCAGCTCACCACCGCAGGGGTTTTACTATGGCTACACCTTC. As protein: CASSPPQGFYYGYTF.

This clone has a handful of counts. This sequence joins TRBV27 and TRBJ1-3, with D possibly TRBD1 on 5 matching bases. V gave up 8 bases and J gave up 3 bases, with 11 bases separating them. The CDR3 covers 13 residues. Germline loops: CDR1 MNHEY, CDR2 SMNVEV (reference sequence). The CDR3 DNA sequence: TGTGCCAGCCGATTCCAGGGTGGAAACACCATATATTTT. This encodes CASRFQGGNTIYF.

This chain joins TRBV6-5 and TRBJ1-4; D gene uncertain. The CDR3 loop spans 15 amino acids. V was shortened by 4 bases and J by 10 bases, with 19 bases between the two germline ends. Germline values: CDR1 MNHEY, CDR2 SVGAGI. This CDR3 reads CASSLLRPNGVKLFF. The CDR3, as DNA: TGTGCCAGCAGTTTATTGCGGCCTAACGGGGTAAAACTGTTTTTT.

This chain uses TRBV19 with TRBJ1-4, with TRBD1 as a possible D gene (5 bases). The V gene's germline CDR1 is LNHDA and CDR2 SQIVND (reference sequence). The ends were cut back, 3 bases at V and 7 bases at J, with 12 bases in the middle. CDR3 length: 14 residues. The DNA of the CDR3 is TGTGCCAGTAGTATCCGCTCGGGGGGTGAAAAACTGTTTTTT. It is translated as CASSIRSGGEKLFF.

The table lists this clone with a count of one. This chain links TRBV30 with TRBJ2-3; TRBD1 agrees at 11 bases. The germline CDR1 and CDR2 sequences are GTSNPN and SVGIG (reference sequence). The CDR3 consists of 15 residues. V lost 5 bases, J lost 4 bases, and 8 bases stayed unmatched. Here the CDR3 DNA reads TGTGCCTGGCTGGACAGGGGGCGTATCGCAGATACGCAGTATTTT. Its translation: CAWLDRGRIADTQYF.

This CDR3 reads CASSAQGAGNSPLHF. The DNA for the CDR3 is TGCGCCAGCAGCGCCCAGGGGGCAGGTAATTCACCCCTCCACTTT. J is TRBJ1-6 and V is TRBV10-2; the match to TRBD1 covers 8 bases. The J segment lost 6 bases and the V segment lost 6 bases, leaving 7 bases of the junction unmatched. The CDR3 has 15 amino acids. Germline V lookup: CDR1 WSHSY, CDR2 SAAADI.

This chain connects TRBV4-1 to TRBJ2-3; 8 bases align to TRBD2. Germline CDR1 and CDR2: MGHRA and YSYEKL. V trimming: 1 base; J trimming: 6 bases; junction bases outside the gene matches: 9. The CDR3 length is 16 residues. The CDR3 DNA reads TGCGCCAGCAGCCAAGCCGGACCGGGGGGGGCCGATACGCAGTATTTT. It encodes CASSQAGPGGADTQYF.

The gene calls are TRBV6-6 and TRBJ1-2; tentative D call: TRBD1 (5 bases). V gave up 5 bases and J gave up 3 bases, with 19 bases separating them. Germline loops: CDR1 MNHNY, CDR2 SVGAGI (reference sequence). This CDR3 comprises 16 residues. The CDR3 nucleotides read TGTGCCAGCAGTACATCTGGGCGGGGCGGCGACTATGGCTACACCTTC. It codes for CASSTSGRGGDYGYTF.

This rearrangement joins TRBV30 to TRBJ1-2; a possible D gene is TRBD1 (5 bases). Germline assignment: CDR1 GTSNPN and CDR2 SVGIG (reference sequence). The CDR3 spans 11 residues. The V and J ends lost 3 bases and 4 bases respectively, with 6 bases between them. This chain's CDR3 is CAWSGGYGYTF. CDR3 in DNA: TGTGCCTGGAGCGGGGGCTATGGCTACACCTTC.

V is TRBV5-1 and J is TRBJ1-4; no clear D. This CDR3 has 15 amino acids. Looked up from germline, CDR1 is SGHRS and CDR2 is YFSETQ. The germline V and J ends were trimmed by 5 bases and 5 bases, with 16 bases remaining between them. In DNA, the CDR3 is TGCGCCAGCAGTCCCACCCAGGCCCCGAATGAAAAACTGTTTTTT. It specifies CASSPTQAPNEKLFF.

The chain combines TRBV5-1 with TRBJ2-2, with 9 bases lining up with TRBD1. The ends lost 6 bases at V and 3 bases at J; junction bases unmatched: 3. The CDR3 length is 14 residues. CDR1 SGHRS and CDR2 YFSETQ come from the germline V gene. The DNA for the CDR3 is TGCGCCAGCATGCGACAGGGGGACACCGGGGAGCTGTTTTTT. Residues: CASMRQGDTGELFF. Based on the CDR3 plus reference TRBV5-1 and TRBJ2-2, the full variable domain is KAGVTQTPRYLIKTRGQQVTLSCSPISGHRSVSWYQQTPGQGLQFLFEYFSETQRNKGNFPGRFSGRQFSNSRSEMNVSTLELGDSALYLCASMRQGDTGELFFGEGSRLTVL.

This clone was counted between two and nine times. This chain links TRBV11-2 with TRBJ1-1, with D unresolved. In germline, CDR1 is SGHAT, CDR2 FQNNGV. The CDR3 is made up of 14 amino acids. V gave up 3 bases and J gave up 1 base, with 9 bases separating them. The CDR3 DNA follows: TGTGCCAGCAGCTTGCAGATTGCGAACACTGAAGCTTTCTTT. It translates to CASSLQIANTEAFF.

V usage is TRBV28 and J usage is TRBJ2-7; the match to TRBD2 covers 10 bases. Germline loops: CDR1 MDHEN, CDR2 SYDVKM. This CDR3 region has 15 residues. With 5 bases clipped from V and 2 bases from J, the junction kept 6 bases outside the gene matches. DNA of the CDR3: TGTGCCAGCAGTCCCGCGCTAGCGGGAGCCTACGAGCAGTACTTC. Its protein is CASSPALAGAYEQYF.

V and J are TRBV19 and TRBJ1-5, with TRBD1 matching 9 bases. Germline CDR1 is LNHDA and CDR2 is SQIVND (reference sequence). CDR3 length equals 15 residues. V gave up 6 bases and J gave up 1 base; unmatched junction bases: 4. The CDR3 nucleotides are TGTGCCAGTAGCGATACAGGGGGCAGCAATCAGCCCCAGCATTTT. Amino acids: CASSDTGGSNQPQHF.

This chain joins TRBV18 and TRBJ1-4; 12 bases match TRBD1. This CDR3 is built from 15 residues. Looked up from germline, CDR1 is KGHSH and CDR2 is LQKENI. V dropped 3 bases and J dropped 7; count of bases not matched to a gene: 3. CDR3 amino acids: CASSPGTGGGEKLFF. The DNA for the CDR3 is TGTGCCAGCTCACCCGGGACAGGGGGCGGTGAAAAACTGTTTTTT. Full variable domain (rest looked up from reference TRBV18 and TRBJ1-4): NAGVMQNPRHLVRRRGQEARLRCSPMKGHSHVYWYRQLPEEGLKFMVYLQKENIIDESGMPKERFSAEFPKEGPSILRIQQVVRGDSAAYFCASSPGTGGGEKLFFGSGTQLSVL.

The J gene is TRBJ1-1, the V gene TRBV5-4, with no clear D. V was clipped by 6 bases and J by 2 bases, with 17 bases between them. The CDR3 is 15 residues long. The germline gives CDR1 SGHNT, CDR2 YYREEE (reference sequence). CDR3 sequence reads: CASTSGPGANTEAFF. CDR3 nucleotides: TGTGCCAGCACCTCCGGACCGGGAGCCAACACTGAAGCTTTCTTT.

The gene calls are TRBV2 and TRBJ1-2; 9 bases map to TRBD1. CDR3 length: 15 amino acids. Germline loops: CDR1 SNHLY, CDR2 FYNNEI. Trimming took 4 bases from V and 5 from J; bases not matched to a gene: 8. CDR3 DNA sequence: TGTGCCAGCAGTGTAGACAGGGGGACTTATTATGGCTACACCTTC. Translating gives CASSVDRGTYYGYTF.

The CDR3 spells CASSQAGFETQYF. The CDR3 DNA sequence: TGCGCCAGCAGCCAAGCGGGTTTCGAGACCCAGTACTTC. J is TRBJ2-5 and V is TRBV4-1; D remains unclear. Germline V CDR1 and CDR2: MGHRA, YSYEKL. V was pared by 1 base and J by 5 bases, with 8 bases between. CDR3 length: 13 amino acids.

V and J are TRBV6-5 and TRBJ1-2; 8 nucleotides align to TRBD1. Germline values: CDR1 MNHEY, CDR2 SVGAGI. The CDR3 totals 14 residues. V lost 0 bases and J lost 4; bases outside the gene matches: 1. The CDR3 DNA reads TGTGCCAGCAGTTACTCCGACAGGGGCTATGGCTACACCTTC. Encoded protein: CASSYSDRGYGYTF.

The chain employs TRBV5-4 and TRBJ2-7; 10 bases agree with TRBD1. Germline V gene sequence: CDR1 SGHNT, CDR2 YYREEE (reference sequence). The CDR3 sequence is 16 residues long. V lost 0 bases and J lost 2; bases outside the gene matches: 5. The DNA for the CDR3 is TGTGCCAGCAGCTTGGGCCTGGGACAGGGGACCTACGAGCAGTACTTC. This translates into CASSLGLGQGTYEQYF. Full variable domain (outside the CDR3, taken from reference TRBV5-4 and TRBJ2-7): ETGVTQSPTHLIKTRGQQVTLRCSSQSGHNTVSWYQQALGQGPQFIFQYYREEENGRGNFPPRFSGLQFPNYSSELNVNALELDDSALYLCASSLGLGQGTYEQYFGPGTRLTVT.

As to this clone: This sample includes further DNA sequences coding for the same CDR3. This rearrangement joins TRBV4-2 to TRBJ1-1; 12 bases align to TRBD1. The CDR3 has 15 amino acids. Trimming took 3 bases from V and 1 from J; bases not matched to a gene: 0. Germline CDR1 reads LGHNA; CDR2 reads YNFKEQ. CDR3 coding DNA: TGTGCCAGCAGCCAGGGACAGGGGGCGAACACTGAAGCTTTCTTT. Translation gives CASSQGQGANTEAFF.

The CDR3 loop reads CASSLTTANSGNTIYF. The CDR3 DNA reads as TGTGCCAGCAGCTTGACCACAGCAAACTCTGGAAACACCATATATTTT. The chain employs TRBV11-1 and TRBJ1-3; D unresolved. V lost 3 bases, J lost 0 bases, and 12 bases lay in between. This CDR3 spans 16 amino acids. In germline, CDR1 is SGHAT, CDR2 FQDESV (reference sequence).

The CDR3 sequence: CASSLVPDSLTYEQYF. DNA of the CDR3: TGCGCCAGCAGCTTGGTACCCGACTCTTTAACCTACGAGCAGTACTTC. The chain couples TRBV5-1 to TRBJ2-7, with no clear D. The length of the CDR3 is 16 residues. Per the germline V gene, CDR1 is SGHRS and CDR2 is YFSETQ. The V gene lost 0 bases and the J gene lost 2 bases, with 15 bases spanning the gap.

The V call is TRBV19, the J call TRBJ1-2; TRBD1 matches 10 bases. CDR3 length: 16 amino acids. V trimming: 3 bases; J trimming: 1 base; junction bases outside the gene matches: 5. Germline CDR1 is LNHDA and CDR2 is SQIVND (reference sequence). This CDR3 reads CASSMTGTGVNYGYTF. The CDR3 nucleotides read TGTGCCAGTAGTATGACGGGGACAGGGGTTAACTATGGCTACACCTTC.

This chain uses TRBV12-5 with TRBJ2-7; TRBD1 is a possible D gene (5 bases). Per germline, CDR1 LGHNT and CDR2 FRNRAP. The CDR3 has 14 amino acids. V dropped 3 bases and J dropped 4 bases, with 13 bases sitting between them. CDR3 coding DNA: TGTGCTAGTGGTTTCGGGCAGGGTTGGTACGAGCAGTACTTC. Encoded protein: CASGFGQGWYEQYF.

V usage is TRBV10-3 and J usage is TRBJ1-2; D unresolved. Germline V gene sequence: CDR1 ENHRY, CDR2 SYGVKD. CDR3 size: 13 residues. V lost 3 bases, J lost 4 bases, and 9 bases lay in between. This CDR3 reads CAISDPGFYGYTF. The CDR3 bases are TGTGCCATCAGTGATCCGGGATTCTATGGCTACACCTTC.

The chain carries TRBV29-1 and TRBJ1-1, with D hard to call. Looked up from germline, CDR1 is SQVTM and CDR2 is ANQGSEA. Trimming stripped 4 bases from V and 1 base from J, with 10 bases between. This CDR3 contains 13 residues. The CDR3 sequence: CSVGNSGNTEAFF. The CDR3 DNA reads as TGCAGCGTTGGTAACAGTGGGAACACTGAAGCTTTCTTT.